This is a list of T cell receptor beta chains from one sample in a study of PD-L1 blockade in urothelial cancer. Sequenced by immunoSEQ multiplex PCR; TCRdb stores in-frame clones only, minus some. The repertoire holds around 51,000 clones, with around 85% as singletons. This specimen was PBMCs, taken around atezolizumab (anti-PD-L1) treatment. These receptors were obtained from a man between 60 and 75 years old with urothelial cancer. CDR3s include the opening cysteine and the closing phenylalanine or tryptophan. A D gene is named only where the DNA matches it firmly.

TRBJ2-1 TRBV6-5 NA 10 CARIGDEQFF TGTGCCAGGATAGGGGATGAGCAGTTCTTC
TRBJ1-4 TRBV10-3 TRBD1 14 CAISRTGESEKLFF TGTGCCATCAGTAGGACAGGGGAAAGCGAAAAACTGTTTTTT
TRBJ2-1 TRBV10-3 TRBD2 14 CAISSSGRANEQFF TGTGCCATCAGCAGTAGCGGGAGAGCGAATGAGCAGTTCTTC
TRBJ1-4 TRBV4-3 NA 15 CASSQDEGVNEKLFF TGCGCCAGCAGCCAAGATGAAGGGGTAAATGAAAAACTGTTTTTT
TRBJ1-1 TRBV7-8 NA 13 CASSFPGKIEAFF TGTGCCAGCAGCTTCCCGGGGAAGATTGAAGCTTTCTTT
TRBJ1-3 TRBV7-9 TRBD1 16 CASSIIRGRSGNTIYF TGTGCCAGCAGCATTATCAGGGGGAGGTCTGGAAACACCATATATTTT
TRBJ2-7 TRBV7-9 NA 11 CASSLSYEQYF TGTGCCAGCAGCCTTAGCTACGAGCAGTACTTC
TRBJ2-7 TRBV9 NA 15 CASSVVAGSSYEQYF TGTGCCAGCAGCGTAGTCGCGGGATCCTCCTACGAGCAGTACTTC
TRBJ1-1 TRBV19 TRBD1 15 CASSTRTGKDTEAFF TGTGCCAGTAGTACCCGGACAGGGAAGGACACTGAAGCTTTCTTT
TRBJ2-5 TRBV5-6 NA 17 CASSLFGAGGRSETQYF TGTGCCAGCAGCTTGTTTGGGGCAGGGGGGCGGTCAGAGACCCAGTACTTC
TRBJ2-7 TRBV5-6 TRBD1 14 CASSQERTGDSPYF TGTGCCAGCAGCCAGGAGCGGACAGGAGATTCCCCCTACTTC